This T cell receptor (beta chain) was observed in a study of early T cells in non-severe SARS-CoV-2 infection. This clonotype was recorded many times. Molecules of cDNA were individually given unique molecular identifiers that were attached to them. TCRdb processed the 5' RACE reads anew with MiXCR; each CDR3 protein has one entry. The repertoire has 28,000 or so distinct CDR3 sequences, around 5% of them found once; the top ten carry around 4.5%. Sequencing was done on a sample of whole blood. This receptor was taken from an adult who was a healthcare worker with PCR-confirmed SARS-CoV-2 infection or an uninfected control (not recorded which).

This CDR3 is CSVIATISYNEQFF. CDR3 nucleotides: TGCAGTGTTATAGCGACCATCTCCTACAATGAGCAGTTCTTC. The chain has TRBV20-1 and TRBJ2-1; possibly TRBD2 for D (5 bases). This CDR3 contains 14 residues. Germline lookup yields CDR1 DFQATT and CDR2 SNEGSKA (reference sequence). V was clipped by 7 bases and J by 0 bases, with 13 bases between them.